The present entry profiles one TCR beta chain with its context. These data come from a study of cytomegalovirus exposure and HLA in healthy donors. CDR1 and CDR2 from the germline V gene are SEHNR and FQNEAQ (reference sequence). The CDR3 length is 14 residues. V lost 5 bases and J lost 5, with 15 bases in between. PCR was performed using 60 Vbeta and 13 Jbeta primers. Libraries were prepared by immunoSEQ multiplex PCR; TCRdb keeps only in-frame clonotypes and omits some of them. Altogether under 150,000 clones are present, almost 85% being singletons, with the ten largest covering about 1.4%. Sequencing used PBMCs. The receptor's source is a young man in good health and CMV-seropositive. The chain recombines TRBV7-9 with TRBJ2-5; D perhaps matches TRBD2 (5 bases). CDR3 sequence: CASSQTLGGETQYF. The CDR3 DNA sequence: TGTGCCAGCAGCCAAACCCTAGGCGGGGAGACCCAGTACTTC. Full variable domain (missing parts from reference TRBV7-9 and TRBJ2-5): DTGVSQNPRHKITKRGQNVTFRCDPISEHNRLYWYRQTLGQGPEFLTYFQNEAQLEKSRLLSDRFSAERPKGSFSTLEIQRTEQGDSAMYLCASSQTLGGETQYFGPGTRLLVL.